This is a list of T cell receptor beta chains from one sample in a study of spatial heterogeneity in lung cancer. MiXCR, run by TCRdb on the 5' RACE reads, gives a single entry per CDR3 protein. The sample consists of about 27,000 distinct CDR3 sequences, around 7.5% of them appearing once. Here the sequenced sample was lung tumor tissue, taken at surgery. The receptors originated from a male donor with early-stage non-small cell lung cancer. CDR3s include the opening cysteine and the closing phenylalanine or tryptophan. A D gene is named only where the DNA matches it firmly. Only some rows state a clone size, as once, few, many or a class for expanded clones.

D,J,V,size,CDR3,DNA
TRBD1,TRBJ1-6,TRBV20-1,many,CSARDRGKNSPLHF,TGCAGTGCTAGGGACAGGGGGAAAAATTCACCCCTCCACTTT
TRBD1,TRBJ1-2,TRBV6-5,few,CASSGTGYGYTF,TGTGCCAGCAGTGGGACAGGCTATGGCTACACCTTC
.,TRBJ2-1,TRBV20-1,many,CSARDSGRGRYNEQFF,TGCAGTGCTAGAGATTCGGGGCGGGGTAGGTACAATGAGCAGTTCTTC
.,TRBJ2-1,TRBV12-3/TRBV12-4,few,CASSSQGEQFF,TGTGCCAGCAGTTCTCAGGGTGAGCAGTTCTTC
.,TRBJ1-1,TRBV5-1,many,CASSLSSLNTEAFF,TGCGCCAGCAGCTTGTCTTCGCTGAACACTGAAGCTTTCTTT
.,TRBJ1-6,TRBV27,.,CASAGGLNSPLHF,TGTGCCAGCGCCGGGGGCCTTAATTCACCCCTCCACTTT
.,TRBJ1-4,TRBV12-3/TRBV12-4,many,CASSLTRGANNEKLFF,TGTGCCAGCAGCCTAACACGGGGGGCAAATAATGAAAAACTGTTTTTT
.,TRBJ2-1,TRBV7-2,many,CASSRGEGNNEQFF,TGTGCCAGCAGCCGAGGTGAAGGGAACAATGAGCAGTTCTTC
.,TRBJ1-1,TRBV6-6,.,CASSSNPRGNTEAFF,TGTGCCAGCAGTTCGAACCCCCGCGGGAACACTGAAGCTTTCTTT
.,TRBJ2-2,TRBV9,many,CASSVVGGELFF,TGTGCCAGCAGCGTAGTCGGCGGGGAGCTGTTTTTT
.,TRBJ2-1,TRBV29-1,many,CSVEERRYDEQFF,TGCAGCGTTGAAGAGAGAAGGTATGATGAGCAGTTCTTC
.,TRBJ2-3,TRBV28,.,CASSLLSGYTQYF,TGTGCCAGCAGTTTACTCTCTGGGTATACGCAGTATTTT
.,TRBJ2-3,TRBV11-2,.,CASSLDPPGGTDTQYF,TGTGCCAGCAGCTTAGACCCCCCGGGGGGCACAGATACGCAGTATTTT
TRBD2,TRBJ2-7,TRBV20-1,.,CSASPSSGRREQYF,TGCAGTGCTAGCCCCTCTAGCGGCCGTCGCGAGCAGTACTTC
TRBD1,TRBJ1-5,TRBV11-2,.,CASSVAAGGEHQPQHF,TGTGCCAGCAGCGTAGCGGCAGGGGGCGAACATCAGCCCCAGCATTTT
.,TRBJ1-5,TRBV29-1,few,CSVEDNPLRGSNQPQHF,TGCAGCGTTGAAGATAATCCCCTAAGGGGAAGCAATCAGCCCCAGCATTTT
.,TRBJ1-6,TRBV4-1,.,CASSQVLPGSSPLHF,TGCGCCAGCAGCCAGGTGCTTCCGGGATCCTCACCCCTCCACTTT
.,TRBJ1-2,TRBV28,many,CASSFPGEYYGYTF,TGTGCCAGCAGTTTCCCAGGGGAGTACTATGGCTACACCTTC
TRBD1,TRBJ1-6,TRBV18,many,CASSPSTGINSPLHF,TGTGCCAGCTCACCTTCGACAGGGATTAATTCACCCCTCCACTTT
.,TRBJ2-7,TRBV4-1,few,CASSQGAVPYEQYF,TGCGCCAGCAGCCAAGGGGCAGTGCCCTACGAGCAGTACTTC
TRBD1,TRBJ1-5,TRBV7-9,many,CASSGQGFGNQPQHF,TGTGCCAGCAGCGGACAGGGGTTCGGCAATCAGCCCCAGCATTTT
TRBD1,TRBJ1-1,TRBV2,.,CASSGGTVNTEAFF,TGTGCCAGCAGTGGCGGGACAGTGAACACTGAAGCTTTCTTT
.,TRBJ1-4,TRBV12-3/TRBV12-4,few,CASSLDKAPGKLFF,TGTGCCAGCAGTCTCGACAAGGCCCCGGGAAAACTGTTTTTT
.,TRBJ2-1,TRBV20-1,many,CSALTTFHNEQFF,TGCAGTGCTCTAACTACCTTCCACAATGAGCAGTTCTTC
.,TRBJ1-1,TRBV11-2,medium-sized,CASSLGLLSGRAFF,TGTGCCAGCAGCTTAGGCCTGCTTTCAGGGCGAGCTTTCTTT
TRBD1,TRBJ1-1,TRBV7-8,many,CASSQGTGRPTFF,TGTGCCAGCAGTCAAGGGACAGGGAGGCCAACTTTCTTT
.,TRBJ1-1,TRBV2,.,CATQQGEGTEAFF,TGTGCCACGCAACAGGGAGAAGGGACTGAAGCTTTCTTT
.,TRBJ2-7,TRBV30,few,CAWREGSYEQYF,TGTGCCTGGAGAGAGGGGAGCTACGAGCAGTACTTC
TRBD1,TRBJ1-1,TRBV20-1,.,CSADHRDRGRDTEAFF,TGCAGTGCTGACCACCGGGACAGGGGACGGGACACTGAAGCTTTCTTT
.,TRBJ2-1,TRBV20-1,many,CSALRVYNEQFF,TGCAGTGCTCTGAGGGTTTACAATGAGCAGTTCTTC
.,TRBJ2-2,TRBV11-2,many,CASSPNRNTGELFF,TGTGCCAGCAGCCCCAACAGGAACACCGGGGAGCTGTTTTTT
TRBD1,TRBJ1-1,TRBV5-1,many,CASSPGTGGTEAFF,TGCGCCAGCAGCCCGGGGACAGGGGGCACTGAAGCTTTCTTT
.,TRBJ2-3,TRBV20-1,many,CSASTGLEDTQYF,TGCAGTGCTAGTACCGGCTTAGAAGATACGCAGTATTTT
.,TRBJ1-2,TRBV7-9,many,CASSSGQATVSYGYTF,TGTGCCAGCAGCTCAGGACAAGCCACGGTCTCATATGGCTACACCTTC
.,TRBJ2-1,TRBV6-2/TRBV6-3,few,CASSYSSTGGNEQFF,TGTGCCAGCAGTTACTCGAGTACAGGAGGGAATGAGCAGTTCTTC
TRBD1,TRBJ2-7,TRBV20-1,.,CSARARGISSYEQYF,TGCAGTGCTAGAGCCAGGGGGATAAGCTCCTACGAGCAGTACTTC
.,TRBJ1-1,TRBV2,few,CASSAGQRTEAFF,TGTGCCAGCAGCGCCGGACAGAGGACTGAAGCTTTCTTT
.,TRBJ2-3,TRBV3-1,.,CASSQVEGGRTQYF,TGTGCCAGCAGCCAAGTGGAGGGGGGGCGTACGCAGTATTTT
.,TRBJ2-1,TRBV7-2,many,CASSVTQGSYNEQFF,TGTGCCAGCAGCGTCACACAGGGATCCTACAATGAGCAGTTCTTC
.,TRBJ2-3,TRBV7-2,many,CASSLETLTDTQYF,TGTGCCAGCAGCTTAGAGACACTCACAGATACGCAGTATTTT
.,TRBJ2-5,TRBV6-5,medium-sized,CASSHRGRETQYF,TGTGCCAGCAGTCATCGGGGGAGAGAGACCCAGTACTTC
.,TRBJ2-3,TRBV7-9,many,CASSSLSTSTDTQYF,TGTGCCAGCAGCTCCTTGTCGACTAGCACAGATACGCAGTATTTT
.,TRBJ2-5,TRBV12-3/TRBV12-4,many,CASSLVLTQYF,TGTGCCAGCAGTTTAGTCCTGACCCAGTACTTC
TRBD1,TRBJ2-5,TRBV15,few,CATSSTGGETQYF,TGTGCCACCAGCAGCACAGGGGGGGAGACCCAGTACTTC
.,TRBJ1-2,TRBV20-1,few,CSARLYLSNYGYTF,TGCAGTGCTAGATTGTACCTTTCTAACTATGGCTACACCTTC
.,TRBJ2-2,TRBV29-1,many,CSVDPNRGTGELFF,TGCAGCGTTGATCCCAATCGGGGGACCGGGGAGCTGTTTTTT
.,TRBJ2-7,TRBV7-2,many,CASSLAGSSYEQYF,TGTGCCAGCAGCTTAGCGGGGAGCTCCTACGAGCAGTACTTC
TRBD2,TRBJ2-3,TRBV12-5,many,CASGRGGTDTQYF,TGTGCTAGTGGACGGGGGGGCACAGATACGCAGTATTTT